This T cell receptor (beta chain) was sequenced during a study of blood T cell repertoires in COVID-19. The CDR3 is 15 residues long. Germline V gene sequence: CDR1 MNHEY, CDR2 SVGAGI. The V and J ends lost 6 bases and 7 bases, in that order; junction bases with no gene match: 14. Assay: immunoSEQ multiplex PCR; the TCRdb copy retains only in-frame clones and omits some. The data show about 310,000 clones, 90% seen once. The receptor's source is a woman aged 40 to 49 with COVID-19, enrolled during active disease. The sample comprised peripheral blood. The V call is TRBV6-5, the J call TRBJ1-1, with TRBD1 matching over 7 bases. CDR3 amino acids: CASRGEEGAWVEAFF. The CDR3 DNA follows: TGTGCCAGCAGGGGCGAGGAGGGGGCATGGGTTGAAGCTTTCTTT.